This record looks at one T cell receptor beta chain sequence and its context. The PCR contained 60 Vbeta and 13 Jbeta primers. TCRdb keeps only in-frame clones here, not all; method: immunoSEQ multiplex PCR. Of some 41,000 clones listed, approximately 63% were seen once; the top ten hold around 4%. The germline CDR1 and CDR2 sequences are MGHRA and YSYEKL. This CDR3 region has 16 residues. Trimming cost V 0 bases and J 4 bases, with 15 bases left between them. The data were taken from a study of cytomegalovirus exposure and HLA in healthy donors. This rearrangement joins TRBV4-1 to TRBJ2-5; D is possibly TRBD1 (6 bases). The clonotype comes from a man aged 35 to 55 in good health and CMV-seronegative. The sample comprised PBMCs. The CDR3 DNA sequence: TGCGCCAGCAGCCAAGAAATGGTCAGGGGCGGAGAGACCCAGTACTTC. It translates to CASSQEMVRGGETQYF.